The count of the clone carrying this TCR beta chain is one. It was through 5'RACE template switching that TCR cDNA was made, with a universal primer site and UMIs added. MiXCR was run by TCRdb on the 5' RACE reads, yielding one entry per CDR3 protein. The sample shows 620,000 or so distinct CDR3 sequences, 9% to 15% of them seen only once. This record comes from a study of T cells after yellow fever vaccination. Study information: Those fractions that held only low numbers of cells were prepared using the SMART-Seq v4 Ultra Low Input RNA kit.

The CDR3 is 17 residues long. The V end was cut by 0 bases, the J end by 5 bases, with 20 bases between. Per germline, CDR1 SGHRS and CDR2 YFSETQ. The sample here was PBMCs, taken on the day of the yellow fever booster vaccination. The source of this sequence is a man aged 25-45 years who received the YFV17D yellow fever vaccine. The V call is TRBV5-1, the J call TRBJ2-5; no definite D call. The CDR3 DNA sequence: TGCGCCAGCAGCTTGGATTTATCTGCGGCTACCGGGGAGACCCAGTACTTC. Its protein is CASSLDLSAATGETQYF.